The 5 T cell receptor beta chains listed next were all sequenced from one sample in a study of T cells in Graves' hyperthyroidism and ophthalmopathy. It was RNA transcripts that yielded the amplified TCR beta CDR3 regions. The TCR CDR3 was amplified in a first-round RT-PCR using the HTBI primer set. TCRdb analysed the multiplex PCR reads with MiXCR anew, one entry per CDR3 protein. In the table there are about 400,000 distinct CDR3 sequences, around 14% of which are singletons. Sequencing was performed on blood. The source is a woman aged 18-29 years with Graves' hyperthyroidism.

This chain connects TRBV7-2 to TRBJ1-4; D is unclear. The V end was cut by 5 bases, the J end by 11 bases, with 18 bases between. This CDR3 contains 14 residues. In germline, CDR1 is SGHTA, CDR2 FQGNSA. The CDR3 spells CASSQDRVGDKLFF. The CDR3 DNA is TGTGCCAGCAGCCAAGATCGGGTTGGGGATAAACTGTTTTTT.

This clonotype occurred many times. The chain recombines TRBV15 with TRBJ1-1, with no clear D. Between the trimmed V and J ends, which lost 3 bases and 4 bases, there was a span of 9 bases. This CDR3 has 13 amino acids. Germline V lookup: CDR1 LNHNV, CDR2 YYDKDF (reference sequence). The CDR3 reads CATSSQLSTEAFF. The CDR3 DNA reads TGTGCCACCAGCAGTCAGCTGTCCACTGAAGCTTTCTTT. Full variable domain (outside the CDR3, taken from reference TRBV15 and TRBJ1-1): DAMVIQNPRYQVTQFGKPVTLSCSQTLNHNVMYWYQQKSSQAPKLLFHYYDKDFNNEADTPDNFQSRRPNTSFCFLDIRSPGLGDTAMYLCATSSQLSTEAFFGQGTRLTVV.

This clonotype was counted at least ten times. The rearrangement links TRBV7-2 to TRBJ1-2; unclear D gene. CDR1 SGHTA and CDR2 FQGNSA come from the germline V gene. This CDR3 spans 19 amino acids. The ends were cut back, 0 bases at V and 7 bases at J, with 27 bases in the middle. CDR3 sequence reads: CASSLAGGIADPGNSGYTF. The CDR3 nucleotides are TGTGCCAGCAGCTTAGCTGGTGGAATCGCGGATCCGGGGAATAGTGGCTACACCTTC.

This clonotype appeared many times. The chain joins TRBV18 to TRBJ2-3, with D perhaps matching TRBD1 or TRBD2 (5 bases each). The germline V gene has CDR1 KGHSH and CDR2 LQKENI. V was cut by 6 bases and J by 2 bases, with 18 bases left in between. The CDR3 has 16 residues. The DNA for the CDR3 is TGTGCCAGCTCCCCGTCACCCCCCGGGGCCACAGATACGCAGTATTTT. Translating it yields CASSPSPPGATDTQYF.

This clonotype was detected many times. The chain joins TRBV3-1 to TRBJ1-6; no clear D gene. The germline V gene encodes CDR1 LGHDT and CDR2 YNNKEL (reference sequence). The CDR3 runs to 15 residues. The V and J ends lost 5 bases and 0 bases respectively, with 8 bases between them. The CDR3 reads CASSVDISYNSPLHF. CDR3 in DNA: TGTGCCAGCAGCGTAGACATCTCCTATAATTCACCCCTCCACTTT. The whole variable domain, remainder taken from reference TRBV3-1 and TRBJ1-6, is DTAVSQTPKYLVTQMGNDKSIKCEQNLGHDTMYWYKQDSKKFLKIMFSYNNKELIINETVPNRFSPKSPDKAHLNLHINSLELGDSAVYFCASSVDISYNSPLHFGNGTRLTVT.